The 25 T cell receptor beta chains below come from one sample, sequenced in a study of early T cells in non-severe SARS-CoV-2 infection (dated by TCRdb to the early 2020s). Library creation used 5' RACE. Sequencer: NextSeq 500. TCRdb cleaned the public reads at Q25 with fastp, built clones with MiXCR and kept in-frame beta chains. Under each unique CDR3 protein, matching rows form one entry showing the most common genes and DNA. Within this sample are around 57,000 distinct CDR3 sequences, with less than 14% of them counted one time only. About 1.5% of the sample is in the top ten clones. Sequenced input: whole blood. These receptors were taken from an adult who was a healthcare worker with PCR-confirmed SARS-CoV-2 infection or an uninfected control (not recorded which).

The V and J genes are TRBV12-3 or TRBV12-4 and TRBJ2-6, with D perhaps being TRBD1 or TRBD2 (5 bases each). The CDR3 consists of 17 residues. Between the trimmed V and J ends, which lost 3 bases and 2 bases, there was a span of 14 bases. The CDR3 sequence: CASSLPGTPPGANVLTF. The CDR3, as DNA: TGTGCCAGCAGTTTGCCGGGGACCCCGCCTGGGGCCAACGTCCTGACTTTC.

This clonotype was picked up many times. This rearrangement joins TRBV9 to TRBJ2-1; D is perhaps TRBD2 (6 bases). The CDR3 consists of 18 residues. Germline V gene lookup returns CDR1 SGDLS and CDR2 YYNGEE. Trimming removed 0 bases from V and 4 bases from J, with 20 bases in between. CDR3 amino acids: CASSVGIRGAQAYNEQFF. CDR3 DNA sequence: TGTGCCAGCAGCGTAGGTATTCGCGGGGCTCAGGCATACAATGAGCAGTTCTTC.

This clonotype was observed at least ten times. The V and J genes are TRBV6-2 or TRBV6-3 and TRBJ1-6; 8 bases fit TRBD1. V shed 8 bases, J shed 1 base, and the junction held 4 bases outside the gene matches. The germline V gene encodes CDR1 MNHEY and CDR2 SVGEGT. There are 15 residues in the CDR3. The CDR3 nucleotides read TGTGCCAGCGACGACAGGGGATCCTATAATTCACCCCTCCACTTT. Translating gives CASDDRGSYNSPLHF.

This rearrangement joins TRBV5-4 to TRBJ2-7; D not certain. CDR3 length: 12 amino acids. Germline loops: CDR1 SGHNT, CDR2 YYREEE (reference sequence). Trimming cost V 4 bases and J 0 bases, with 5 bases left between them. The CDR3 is CASSASSYEQYF. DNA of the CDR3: TGTGCCAGCAGCGCTAGCTCCTACGAGCAGTACTTC.

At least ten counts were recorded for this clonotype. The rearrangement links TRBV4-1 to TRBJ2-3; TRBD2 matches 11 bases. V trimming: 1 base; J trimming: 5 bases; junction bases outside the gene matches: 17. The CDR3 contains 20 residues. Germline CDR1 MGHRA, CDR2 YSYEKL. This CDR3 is CASSQGPTTFVAGGRDTQYF. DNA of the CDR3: TGCGCCAGCAGCCAAGGCCCAACCACCTTTGTAGCGGGGGGGCGAGATACGCAGTATTTT.

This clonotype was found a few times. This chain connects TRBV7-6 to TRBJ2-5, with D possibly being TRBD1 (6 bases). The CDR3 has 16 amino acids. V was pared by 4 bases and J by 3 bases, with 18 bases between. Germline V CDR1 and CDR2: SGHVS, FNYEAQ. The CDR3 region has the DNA TGTGCCAGCAGCTCTACACTGACGGACAGAAAAGAGACCCAGTACTTC. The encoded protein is CASSSTLTDRKETQYF.

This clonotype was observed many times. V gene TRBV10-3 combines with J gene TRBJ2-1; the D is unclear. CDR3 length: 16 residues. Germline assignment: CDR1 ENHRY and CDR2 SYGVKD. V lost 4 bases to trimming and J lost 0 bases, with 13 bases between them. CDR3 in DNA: TGTGCCATCAGTGGAGACCGCGGCAGCTCCTACAATGAGCAGTTCTTC. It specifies CAISGDRGSSYNEQFF.

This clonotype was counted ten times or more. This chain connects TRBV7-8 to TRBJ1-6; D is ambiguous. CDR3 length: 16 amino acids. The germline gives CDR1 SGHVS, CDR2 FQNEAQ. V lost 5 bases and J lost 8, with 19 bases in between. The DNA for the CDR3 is TGTGCCAGCAGCCCGCCCGGGTCCCCGGGATATTCACCCCTCCACTTT. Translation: CASSPPGSPGYSPLHF.

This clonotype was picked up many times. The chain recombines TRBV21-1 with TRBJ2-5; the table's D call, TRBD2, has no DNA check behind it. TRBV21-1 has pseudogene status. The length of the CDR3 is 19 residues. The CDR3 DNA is TGTGCCAGCAGTATAGGACTAGCGGGGGGCCAATCGTACCAAGAGACCCAGTACTTC. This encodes CASSIGLAGGQSYQETQYF.

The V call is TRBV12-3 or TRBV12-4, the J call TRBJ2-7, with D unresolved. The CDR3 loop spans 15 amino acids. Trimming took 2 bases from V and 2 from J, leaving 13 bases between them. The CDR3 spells CASSLSFRLPYEQYF. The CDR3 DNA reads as TGTGCCAGCAGTTTAAGTTTCCGCCTTCCCTACGAGCAGTACTTC.

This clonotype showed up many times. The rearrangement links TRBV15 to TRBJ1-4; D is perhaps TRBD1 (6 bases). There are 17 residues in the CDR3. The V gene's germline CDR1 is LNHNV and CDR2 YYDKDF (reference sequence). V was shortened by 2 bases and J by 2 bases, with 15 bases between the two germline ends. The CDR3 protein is CATSRKDRGYTNEKLFF. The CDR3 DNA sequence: TGTGCCACCAGCAGAAAGGACAGAGGCTATACTAATGAAAAACTGTTTTTT.

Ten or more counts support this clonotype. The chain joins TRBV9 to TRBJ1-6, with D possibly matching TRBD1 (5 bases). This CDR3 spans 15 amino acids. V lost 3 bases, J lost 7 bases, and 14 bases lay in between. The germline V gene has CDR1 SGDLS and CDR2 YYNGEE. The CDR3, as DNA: TGTGCCAGCAGCGATACCGGTAGACAGAATTCACCCCTCCACTTT. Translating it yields CASSDTGRQNSPLHF.

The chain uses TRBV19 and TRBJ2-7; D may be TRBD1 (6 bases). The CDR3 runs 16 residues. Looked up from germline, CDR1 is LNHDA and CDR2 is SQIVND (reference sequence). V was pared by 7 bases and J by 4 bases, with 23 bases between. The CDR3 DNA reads TGTGCCAGTACCAAGGGGGTTCCGTTCCCCCCTTACGAGCAGTACTTC. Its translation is CASTKGVPFPPYEQYF.

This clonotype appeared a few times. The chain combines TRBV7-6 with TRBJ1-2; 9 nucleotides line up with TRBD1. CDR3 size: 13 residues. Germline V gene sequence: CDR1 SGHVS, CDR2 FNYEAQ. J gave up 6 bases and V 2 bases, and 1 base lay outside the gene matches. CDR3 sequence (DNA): TGTGCCAGCAGCTTAAGACAGGGGGATGGCTACACCTTC. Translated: CASSLRQGDGYTF.

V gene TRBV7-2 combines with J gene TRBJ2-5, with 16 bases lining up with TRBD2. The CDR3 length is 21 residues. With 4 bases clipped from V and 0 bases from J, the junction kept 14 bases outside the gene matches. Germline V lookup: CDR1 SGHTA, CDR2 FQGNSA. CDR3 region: CASSSPRPGLAGGLHQETQYF. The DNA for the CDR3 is TGTGCCAGCAGCTCACCGCGCCCGGGACTAGCGGGGGGGCTGCACCAAGAGACCCAGTACTTC.

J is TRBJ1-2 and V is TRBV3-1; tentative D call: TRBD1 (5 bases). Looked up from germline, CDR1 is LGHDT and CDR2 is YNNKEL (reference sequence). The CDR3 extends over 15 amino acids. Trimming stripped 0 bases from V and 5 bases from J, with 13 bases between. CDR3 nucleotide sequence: TGTGCCAGCAGCCAAGACCCGGGGCCCTCATATGGCTACACCTTC. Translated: CASSQDPGPSYGYTF.

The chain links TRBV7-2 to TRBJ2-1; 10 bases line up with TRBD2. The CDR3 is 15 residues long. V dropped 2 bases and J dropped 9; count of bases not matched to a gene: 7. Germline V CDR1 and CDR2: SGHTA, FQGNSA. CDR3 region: CASSLRLAGVGEQFF. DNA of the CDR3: TGTGCCAGCAGCTTAAGGCTAGCGGGGGTAGGTGAGCAGTTCTTC.

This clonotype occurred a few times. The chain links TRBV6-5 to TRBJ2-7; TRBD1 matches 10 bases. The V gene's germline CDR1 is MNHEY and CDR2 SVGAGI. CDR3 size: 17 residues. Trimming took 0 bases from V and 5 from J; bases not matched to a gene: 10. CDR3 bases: TGTGCCAGCAGTTACTCCGCCCCCGGGACAGGGGCACACGAGCAGTACTTC. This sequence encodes CASSYSAPGTGAHEQYF.

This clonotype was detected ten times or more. CDR3 sequence: CSARKGSGYYEQYF. The DNA for the CDR3 is TGCAGTGCTAGGAAGGGGTCAGGGTACTACGAGCAGTACTTC. The J gene is TRBJ2-7, the V gene TRBV20-1; D perhaps matches TRBD1 (5 bases). This CDR3 is built from 14 residues. CDR1 and CDR2 from the germline V gene are DFQATT and SNEGSKA (reference sequence). The V end was cut by 3 bases, the J end by 3 bases, with 15 bases between.

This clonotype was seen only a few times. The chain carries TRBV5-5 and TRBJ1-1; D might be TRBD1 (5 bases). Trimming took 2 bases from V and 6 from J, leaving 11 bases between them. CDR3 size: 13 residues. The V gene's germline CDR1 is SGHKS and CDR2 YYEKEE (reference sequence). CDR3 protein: CASSLGSRAEAFF. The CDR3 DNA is TGTGCCAGCAGCTTAGGCTCCAGGGCTGAAGCTTTCTTT.

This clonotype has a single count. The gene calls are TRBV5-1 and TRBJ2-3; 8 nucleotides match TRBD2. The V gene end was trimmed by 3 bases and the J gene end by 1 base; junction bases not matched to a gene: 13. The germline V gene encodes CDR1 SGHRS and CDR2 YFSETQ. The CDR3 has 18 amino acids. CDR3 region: CASSWDMISGERTDTQYF. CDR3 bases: TGCGCCAGCAGCTGGGATATGATTAGCGGGGAACGCACAGATACGCAGTATTTT.

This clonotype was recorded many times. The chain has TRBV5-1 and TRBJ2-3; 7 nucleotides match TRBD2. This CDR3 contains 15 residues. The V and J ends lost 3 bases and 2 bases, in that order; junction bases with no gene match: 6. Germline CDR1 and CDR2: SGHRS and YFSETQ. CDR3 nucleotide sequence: TGCGCCAGCAGCTGGAGCGGGGCTGACACAGATACGCAGTATTTT. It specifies CASSWSGADTDTQYF.

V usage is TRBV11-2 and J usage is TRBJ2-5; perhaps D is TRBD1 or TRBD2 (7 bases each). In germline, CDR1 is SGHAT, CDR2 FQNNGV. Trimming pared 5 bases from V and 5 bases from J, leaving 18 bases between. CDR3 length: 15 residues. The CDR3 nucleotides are TGTGCCAGCAGCCCGCGGGGGACAGCCGTGGAGACCCAGTACTTC. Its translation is CASSPRGTAVETQYF.

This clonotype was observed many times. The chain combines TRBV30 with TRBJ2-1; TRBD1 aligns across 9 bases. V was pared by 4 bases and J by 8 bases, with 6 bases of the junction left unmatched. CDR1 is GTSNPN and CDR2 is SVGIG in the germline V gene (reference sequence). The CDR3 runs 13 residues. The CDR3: CAWMGTGSHEQFF. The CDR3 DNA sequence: TGTGCCTGGATGGGGACAGGGTCCCATGAGCAGTTCTTC.

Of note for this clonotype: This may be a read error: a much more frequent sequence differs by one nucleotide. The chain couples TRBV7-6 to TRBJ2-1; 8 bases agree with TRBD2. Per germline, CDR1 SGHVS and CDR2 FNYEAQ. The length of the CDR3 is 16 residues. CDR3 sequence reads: CVSSSLAGPSIAEQFF. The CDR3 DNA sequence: TGTGTCAGCAGCTCCTTAGCGGGGCCTAGCATTGCTGAGCAGTTCTTC.